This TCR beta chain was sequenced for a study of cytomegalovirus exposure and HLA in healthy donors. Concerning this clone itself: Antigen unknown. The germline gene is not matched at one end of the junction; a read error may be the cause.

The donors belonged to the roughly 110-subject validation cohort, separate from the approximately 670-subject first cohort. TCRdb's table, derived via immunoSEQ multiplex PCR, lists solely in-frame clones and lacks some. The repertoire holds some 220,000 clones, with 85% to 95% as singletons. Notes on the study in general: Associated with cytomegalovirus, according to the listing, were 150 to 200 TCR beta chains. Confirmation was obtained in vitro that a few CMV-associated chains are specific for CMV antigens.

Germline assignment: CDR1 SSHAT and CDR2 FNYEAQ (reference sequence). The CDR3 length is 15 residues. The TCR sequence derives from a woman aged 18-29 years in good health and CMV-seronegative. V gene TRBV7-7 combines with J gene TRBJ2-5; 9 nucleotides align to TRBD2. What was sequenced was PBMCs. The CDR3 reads CASSLASGKSETQYF. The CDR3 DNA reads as TGTGCTAGCAGCTTAGCTAGCGGGAAATCCGAGACCCAGTACTTC.